This passage covers 13 T cell receptor beta chains from one sample sequenced in a study of T cells after yellow fever vaccination. TCRdb redid the calling of the 5' RACE reads with MiXCR, one entry per CDR3 protein. This repertoire shows hundreds of thousands of distinct CDR3 sequences, 9% to 15% found once; its top ten account for about 16%. The sample here was PBMCs, taken on the day of the yellow fever booster vaccination. The receptors stem from a man between 25 and 39 years old who received the YFV17D yellow fever vaccine.

This clonotype was counted a few times. The chain recombines TRBV20-1 with TRBJ2-3; D might be TRBD1 or TRBD2, each matching 5 bases. This CDR3 region has 15 residues. The V and J ends lost 1 base and 1 base respectively, with 12 bases between them. In germline, CDR1 is DFQATT, CDR2 SNEGSKA (reference sequence). The CDR3 bases are TGCAGTGCTAGAGGAGGACGGGGCGGCACAGATACGCAGTATTTT. The encoded protein is CSARGGRGGTDTQYF.

The chain couples TRBV6-5 to TRBJ2-2; no firm D call. V was pared by 0 bases and J by 6 bases, with 8 bases between. Germline values: CDR1 MNHEY, CDR2 SVGAGI. This CDR3 comprises 14 residues. Here the CDR3 reads CASSYSIFAGELFF. The CDR3 nucleotides read TGTGCCAGCAGTTACTCCATCTTCGCCGGGGAGCTGTTTTTT.

The chain has TRBV27 and TRBJ1-6, with D unresolved. V was clipped by 6 bases and J by 7 bases, with 19 bases between them. Germline CDR1 and CDR2: MNHEY and SMNVEV (reference sequence). CDR3 length: 16 residues. CDR3 in DNA: TGTGCCAGCAGGTCCCAACTTCGACTGGGAAATTCACCCCTCCACTTT. It codes for CASRSQLRLGNSPLHF.

The CDR3 sequence: CSVASGSRGNEQFF. The CDR3 nucleotides read TGCAGCGTGGCAAGCGGGAGTAGGGGCAATGAGCAGTTCTTC. The V and J genes are TRBV29-1 and TRBJ2-1; 8 nucleotides agree with TRBD2. This CDR3 has 14 residues. The V gene end was trimmed by 6 bases and the J gene end by 6 bases; junction bases not matched to a gene: 10. CDR1 is SQVTM and CDR2 is ANQGSEA in the germline V gene.

V usage is TRBV18 and J usage is TRBJ2-4, with 11 bases identical to TRBD1. Looked up from germline, CDR1 is KGHSH and CDR2 is LQKENI. The length of the CDR3 is 14 residues. J lost 10 bases, V lost 4 bases, and 6 bases had no gene match. In DNA form, the CDR3 reads TGTGCCAGCTCACGGGAAGGGACAGGGGGAATTCAGTACTTC. Translation gives CASSREGTGGIQYF.

This clonotype was recorded a few times. This chain joins TRBV12-3 or TRBV12-4 and TRBJ2-7, with 8 positions matching TRBD2. CDR3 length: 12 residues. CDR3 bases: TGTGCGGTCTTGGCGGGAGGCAACGAGCAGTACTTC. Translated: CAVLAGGNEQYF.

This clonotype was counted between two and nine times. The chain has TRBV6-5 and TRBJ2-2; tentatively, D is TRBD2 (5 bases). In germline, CDR1 is MNHEY, CDR2 SVGAGI. The CDR3 is 16 amino acids. Trimming removed 2 bases from V and 4 bases from J, with 14 bases in between. CDR3 DNA: TGTGCCAGCAGTTACCGGACTGGGTCATCCACCGGGGAGCTGTTTTTT. Residues: CASSYRTGSSTGELFF.

This chain connects TRBV6-2 or TRBV6-3 to TRBJ1-1; D ambiguous. Germline V gene lookup returns CDR1 MNHEY and CDR2 SVGEGT. The CDR3 is 14 residues long. Trimming took 6 bases from V and 1 from J, leaving 12 bases between them. The CDR3 DNA reads TGTGCCAGCAGCCTCAGGTGGCCGAACACTGAAGCTTTCTTT. It is translated as CASSLRWPNTEAFF.

The chain uses TRBV28 and TRBJ2-5; no reliable D call. The CDR3 length is 13 residues. Between the trimmed V and J ends, which lost 6 bases and 7 bases, there was a span of 15 bases. Germline V gives CDR1 MDHEN, CDR2 SYDVKM. CDR3: CASSPSSSRTQYF. The CDR3 nucleotides are TGTGCCAGCAGCCCAAGCTCCTCGAGGACCCAGTACTTC.

This chain uses TRBV27 with TRBJ2-7, with D uncertain. The V and J ends lost 6 bases and 2 bases respectively, with 11 bases between them. The CDR3 is made up of 13 amino acids. The germline V gene encodes CDR1 MNHEY and CDR2 SMNVEV (reference sequence). CDR3 DNA: TGTGCCAGCAGCAACGTAGCAACCTACGAGCAGTACTTC. It codes for CASSNVATYEQYF.

This clonotype turned up a few times. This chain joins TRBV19 and TRBJ1-2; D not certain. V lost 5 bases, J lost 5 bases, and 12 bases lay in between. Germline values: CDR1 LNHDA, CDR2 SQIVND (reference sequence). This CDR3 comprises 13 residues. CDR3 sequence reads: CASSRTDPYGYTF. The DNA of the CDR3 is TGTGCCAGTAGTCGGACGGACCCGTATGGCTACACCTTC.

The chain combines TRBV7-9 with TRBJ2-2; D unclear. V lost 3 bases and J 4 bases, leaving 9 bases between the germline ends. The CDR3 extends over 14 amino acids. The germline V gene encodes CDR1 SEHNR and CDR2 FQNEAQ (reference sequence). CDR3 amino acids: CASSFFRSTGELFF. The CDR3 region has the DNA TGTGCCAGCAGCTTTTTTCGCAGCACCGGGGAGCTGTTTTTT.

There are a few counts of this clonotype. This CDR3 reads CASSPEAGSEAFF. The DNA for the CDR3 is TGTGCCAGCTCACCAGAGGCAGGGTCTGAAGCTTTCTTT. The rearrangement links TRBV18 to TRBJ1-1; TRBD1 might be the D (5 bases). This CDR3 spans 13 amino acids. V gave up 2 bases and J gave up 6 bases, with 10 bases separating them. Germline V gene lookup returns CDR1 KGHSH and CDR2 LQKENI.